This TCR beta chain was sequenced in a study of blood T cell repertoires in COVID-19. Looking at the study overall: The United States, Italy and Spain supplied acute and convalescent COVID-19 samples. Sources were T cells, B-cell-depleted T cells, or PBMCs; the material itself was cDNA or gDNA.

Germline V gene lookup returns CDR1 SQVTM and CDR2 ANQGSEA. The CDR3 is made up of 14 amino acids. Trimming cost V 8 bases and J 3 bases, with 19 bases left between them. Authors' methods: It was from reference gene primer amplification that nucleated cell counts were estimated. Generated by immunoSEQ multiplex PCR, the TCRdb table keeps only in-frame clones and is missing some. V, J and clone size are those of that table, while D and trimming were read from the DNA. The sample lists about 140,000 clones; around three quarters were seen once. In its sample, this clone was seen a few times. The sequenced sample was peripheral blood. The TCR sequence derives from a man older than 75 with acute or convalescent COVID-19. The chain carries TRBV29-1 and TRBJ1-1; D uncertain. DNA of the CDR3: TGCAGCTCGCCGGGAGGGAGTACGGACACTGAAGCTTTCTTT. Translated: CSSPGGSTDTEAFF.